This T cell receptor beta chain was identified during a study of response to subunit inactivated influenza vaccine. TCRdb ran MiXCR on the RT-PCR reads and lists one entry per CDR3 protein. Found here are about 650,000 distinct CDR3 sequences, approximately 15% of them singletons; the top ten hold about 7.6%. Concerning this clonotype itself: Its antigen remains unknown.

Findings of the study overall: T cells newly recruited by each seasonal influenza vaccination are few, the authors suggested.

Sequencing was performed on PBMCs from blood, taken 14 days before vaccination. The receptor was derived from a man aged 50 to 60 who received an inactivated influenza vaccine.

The CDR3 nucleotides read TGTGCCAGCAGACGAATAGGGACAGGGAAGACCCAGTACTTC. As protein: CASRRIGTGKTQYF. V is TRBV28 and J is TRBJ2-5; 9 bases agree with TRBD1. Germline values: CDR1 MDHEN, CDR2 SYDVKM. The CDR3 is made up of 14 amino acids. J gave up 6 bases and V 6 bases, and 8 bases lay outside the gene matches.